Presented here are 8 T cell receptor beta chains from one specimen sequenced in a study of blood T cells in healthy people across ages (dated by TCRdb to about 2015). Libraries came from 5' RACE. TCRdb lists the instrument as Illumina HiSeq 2500. A second PCR of roughly 7 to 11 cycles was performed with a sample-barcoded 5' primer and a J-beta primer mix. Clones were called with MiXCR by TCRdb after fastp trimmed the public reads at Q25, and only in-frame beta chains were retained. Identical CDR3 proteins give one entry, which carries the most common genes and DNA. The sample records more than 1.4 million distinct CDR3 sequences, 35% to 45% of which are singletons. Of the sample, roughly 7.9% falls within the top ten clones. Sequencing was done on a sample of blood. These receptors all stem from a woman in her late teens or twenties in good health.

There are a few counts of this clonotype. As DNA, the CDR3 is TGTGCCAGCAGTAGTTCAGGGGAAAACGAGCAGTACTTC. It codes for CASSSSGENEQYF. The rearrangement joins TRBV25-1 to TRBJ2-5; D is possibly TRBD1 (6 bases). Judging by the DNA end, TRBJ2-7 fits better; the J call may be wrong. CDR3 length equals 13 residues. The germline CDR1 and CDR2 sequences are MGHDK and SYGVNS.

This clonotype was counted only a few times. This chain connects TRBV12-3 or TRBV12-4 to TRBJ2-7; D may be TRBD2 (6 bases). The CDR3 is 14 amino acids. Trimming pared 8 bases from V and 1 base from J, leaving 15 bases between. The CDR3 sequence is CASALVGRSYEQYF. The CDR3 region has the DNA TGTGCCAGCGCCCTCGTCGGGAGATCCTACGAGCAGTACTTC.

This clonotype has just a few counts. The chain joins TRBV20-1 to TRBJ2-1, with D maybe TRBD2 (6 bases). V lost 2 bases, J lost 7 bases, and 9 bases lay in between. The CDR3 contains 12 residues. Germline-derived CDR1 and CDR2 are DFQATT and SNEGSKA (reference sequence). As DNA, the CDR3 is TGCAGTGCTAGACTGGGGGGTAATGAGCAGTTCTTC. Protein sequence: CSARLGGNEQFF.

This clonotype was recorded once. This chain uses TRBV11-2 with TRBJ1-4; D is uncertain. V was shortened by 3 bases and J by 7 bases, with 15 bases between the two germline ends. Germline values: CDR1 SGHAT, CDR2 FQNNGV. This CDR3 is 15 amino acids long. The CDR3 DNA is TGTGCCAGCAGCTTCGTGGTCGTAGAGGGTGAAAAACTGTTTTTT. Residues: CASSFVVVEGEKLFF.

Worth noting for this clonotype: This clone may be a read error of a much larger clone one base away. The chain has TRBV6-5 and TRBJ2-1; D might be TRBD1 (6 bases). The germline V gene encodes CDR1 MNHEY and CDR2 SVGAGI. The CDR3 has 14 residues. This CDR3 is CAGSYSRGSNEQFF. CDR3 DNA: TGTGCCGGCAGTTACTCAAGGGGGTCCAATGAGCAGTTCTTC.

The CDR3 DNA sequence: TGCAGTGCTAGAGATCCCAGTTCTTATGGCTACACCTTC. Translation gives CSARDPSSYGYTF. The chain employs TRBV20-1 and TRBJ1-2; D unresolved. Germline loops: CDR1 DFQATT, CDR2 SNEGSKA (reference sequence). CDR3 size: 13 residues. Trimming cost V 0 bases and J 5 bases, with 10 bases left between them.

This clonotype was recorded a few times. The rearrangement uses TRBV2 and TRBJ2-3, with TRBD2 matching over 8 bases. Per germline, CDR1 SNHLY and CDR2 FYNNEI. V shed 8 bases, J shed 8 bases, and the junction held 6 bases outside the gene matches. The CDR3 totals 12 residues. Written as DNA, the CDR3 is TGTGCCAGCGGCGTAGCGGGGAGTACGCAGTATTTT. This codes for CASGVAGSTQYF.

With respect to this clonotype: A much larger clone differs by one base, so this may be a read error. The J gene is TRBJ2-3, the V gene TRBV6-1, with D perhaps matching TRBD1 (6 bases). V was clipped by 8 bases and J by 2 bases, with 17 bases between them. Germline V gene lookup returns CDR1 MNHNS and CDR2 SASEGT. The CDR3 contains 15 residues. The CDR3 reads CASDLQGCDTDTQYF. CDR3 bases: TGTGCCAGCGACCTACAGGGTTGCGACACAGATACGCAGTATTTT.